Listed here are 23 T cell receptor beta chains from one sample, sequenced in a study of cytomegalovirus exposure and HLA in healthy donors (dated by TCRdb to the late 2010s). Libraries were prepared through the immunoSEQ multiplex PCR assay. For the multiplex PCR, a mixture combining 60 forward primers for TCR Vbeta segments and 13 reverse primers for TCR Jbeta segments was used. Held by TCRdb, this immuneACCESS table contains in-frame sequences only and omits some clones. Under half of the omission traces to an unresolved V gene where checked; the cause of the rest is unknown. Counted in this sample were around 200,000 clones; roughly 79% of them appeared once. Roughly 2% of the sample goes to the ten largest clones. Sequenced material: PBMCs. These receptors were collected from a man aged 25 to 45 in good health and CMV-seronegative.

J is TRBJ2-3 and V is TRBV5-1, with D tentatively TRBD2 (6 bases). The CDR3 sequence is 16 residues long. Germline V gene sequence: CDR1 SGHRS, CDR2 YFSETQ. Trimming took 4 bases from V and 0 from J, leaving 15 bases between them. This CDR3 is CASSPMGGVSTDTQYF. CDR3 DNA: TGCGCCAGCAGCCCGATGGGCGGGGTGAGCACAGATACGCAGTATTTT.

The chain is built from TRBV28 and TRBJ2-7, with 8 positions matching TRBD2. The length of the CDR3 is 15 residues. Germline trimming cut 6 bases from V and 2 bases from J; bases unmatched to any gene: 9. CDR1 and CDR2 (germline): MDHEN, SYDVKM. The CDR3 is CASRSGGANAYEQYF. CDR3 nucleotide sequence: TGTGCCAGCAGGTCCGGGGGGGCTAATGCCTACGAGCAGTACTTC.

The chain uses TRBV15 and TRBJ2-2, with TRBD1 matching over 8 bases. The CDR3 is made up of 14 amino acids. Looked up from germline, CDR1 is LNHNV and CDR2 is YYDKDF (reference sequence). With 3 bases clipped from V and 6 bases from J, the junction kept 3 bases outside the gene matches. CDR3 in DNA: TGTGCCACCAGCAGTGAGGACAGGGCCGGGGAGCTGTTTTTT. This translates into CATSSEDRAGELFF.

This clone was seen only a few times. The chain recombines TRBV6-1 with TRBJ2-6, with 10 bases lining up with TRBD1. Losses at the gene ends were 4 bases for V and 1 base for J; bases not matched to a gene: 7. There are 18 residues in the CDR3. CDR1 is MNHNS, CDR2 SASEGT, per germline. CDR3 in DNA: TGTGCCAGCAGTGGACTGACAGGGGGCATGTCTGGGGCCAACGTCCTGACTTTC. This sequence encodes CASSGLTGGMSGANVLTF.

The chain has TRBV9 and TRBJ2-3; D unclear. The CDR3 totals 14 residues. Per the germline V gene, CDR1 is SGDLS and CDR2 is YYNGEE. V gave up 0 bases and J gave up 0 bases, with 5 bases separating them. CDR3 amino acids: CASSVDGSTDTQYF. CDR3 DNA: TGTGCCAGCAGCGTAGACGGGAGCACAGATACGCAGTATTTT.

The V call is TRBV4-2, the J call TRBJ2-7, with TRBD2 identical over 9 bases. The V gene end was trimmed by 1 base and the J gene end by 4 bases; junction bases not matched to a gene: 5. Germline V gives CDR1 LGHNA, CDR2 YNFKEQ. The CDR3 has 15 amino acids. The CDR3 region has the DNA TGTGCCAGCAGCCAAGGGCGGGAGGGCCAGTACGAGCAGTACTTC. Amino acid sequence: CASSQGREGQYEQYF.

The V call is TRBV5-1, the J call TRBJ2-7; 8 nucleotides line up with TRBD1. J was trimmed by 5 bases and V by 3 bases; bases with no gene match: 10. The CDR3 spans 15 residues. Germline CDR1 SGHRS, CDR2 YFSETQ. CDR3 loop: CASSSPGQEYDEQYF. CDR3 DNA sequence: TGCGCCAGCAGCTCCCCGGGACAGGAGTACGACGAGCAGTACTTC.

J is TRBJ1-5 and V is TRBV28, with TRBD1 as a possible D gene (5 bases). The CDR3 has 16 amino acids. V was clipped by 4 bases and J by 3 bases, with 16 bases between them. From germline, CDR1 is MDHEN and CDR2 SYDVKM. The CDR3 DNA sequence: TGTGCCAGCAGTTCTCCCTCTGGGGCCTTCAATCAGCCCCAGCATTTT. This codes for CASSSPSGAFNQPQHF.

The V and J genes are TRBV6-5 and TRBJ1-1, with a tentative D call TRBD1 (6 bases). Germline CDR1 reads MNHEY; CDR2 reads SVGAGI. The V end lost 6 bases, the J end lost 6 bases, and 11 bases lay between the germline ends. The CDR3 runs 12 residues. The CDR3 reads CASSLGGSEAFF. In DNA form, the CDR3 reads TGTGCCAGCAGCTTAGGGGGTTCTGAAGCTTTCTTT.

The chain joins TRBV15 to TRBJ2-2; D unclear. Germline CDR1 is LNHNV and CDR2 is YYDKDF (reference sequence). The CDR3 has 14 residues. Between the trimmed V and J ends, which lost 5 bases and 1 base, there was a span of 8 bases. DNA of the CDR3: TGTGCCACCAGCTTTCGACAGAACACCGGGGAGCTGTTTTTT. Translated, it gives CATSFRQNTGELFF.

In DNA, the CDR3 is TGTGCCAGTAGTCCAGGTAACAGGGAGCATACGCAGTATTTT. Translated, it gives CASSPGNREHTQYF. The V call is TRBV19, the J call TRBJ2-3, with D possibly being TRBD1 (6 bases). The CDR3 runs to 14 residues. The ends were cut back, 5 bases at V and 7 bases at J, with 16 bases in the middle. The germline V gene encodes CDR1 LNHDA and CDR2 SQIVND (reference sequence).

This chain uses TRBV29-1 with TRBJ1-2, with 10 nucleotides matching TRBD1. This CDR3 is 14 amino acids long. Germline lookup yields CDR1 SQVTM and CDR2 ANQGSEA. Trimming removed 3 bases from V and 4 bases from J; junction bases left unmatched: 5. The CDR3 region is CSVEIWDRGYGYTF. The CDR3 nucleotides read TGCAGCGTTGAGATTTGGGACAGGGGCTATGGCTACACCTTC.

The V gene is TRBV5-1, the J gene TRBJ2-7; no clear D gene. V was cut by 0 bases and J by 3 bases, with 7 bases left in between. The CDR3 is 13 residues long. Germline V gives CDR1 SGHRS, CDR2 YFSETQ. The CDR3 reads CASSLGAGYEQYF. CDR3 in DNA: TGCGCCAGCAGCTTGGGTGCCGGCTACGAGCAGTACTTC.

This chain links TRBV2 with TRBJ1-2; a possible D gene is TRBD1 (5 bases). V was cut by 1 base and J by 8 bases, with 20 bases left in between. CDR1 is SNHLY and CDR2 is FYNNEI in the germline V gene. The CDR3 has 16 residues. CDR3 residues: CASSEVWSPGTRGYTF. The CDR3 nucleotides are TGTGCCAGCAGTGAAGTGTGGAGTCCCGGGACTAGGGGCTACACCTTC.

This clone was counted only a few times. This chain connects TRBV5-1 to TRBJ1-1, with 9 bases aligning to TRBD1. Trimming took 4 bases from V and 2 from J; bases not matched to a gene: 12. The germline gives CDR1 SGHRS, CDR2 YFSETQ. The CDR3 covers 17 residues. CDR3 protein: CASSPGQGLRANTEAFF. The CDR3 DNA sequence: TGCGCCAGCAGCCCGGGACAGGGCCTTCGGGCAAACACTGAAGCTTTCTTT.

The CDR3 sequence is CATRQGVTSTDTQYF. In nucleotides, the CDR3 is TGTGCCACAAGACAGGGAGTGACTAGCACAGATACGCAGTATTTT. This chain connects TRBV19 to TRBJ2-3; the match to TRBD1 covers 7 bases. CDR1 is LNHDA, CDR2 SQIVND, per germline (reference sequence). This CDR3 contains 15 residues. With 10 bases clipped from V and 0 bases from J, the junction kept 10 bases outside the gene matches.

The gene calls are TRBV6-1 and TRBJ2-7, with D tentatively TRBD1 (6 bases). Germline values: CDR1 MNHNS, CDR2 SASEGT. V shed 5 bases and J shed 3 bases, with 11 bases lying between them. This CDR3 is built from 13 residues. Here the CDR3 reads CASSLNRDYEQYF. The CDR3 coding sequence is TGTGCCAGCAGTTTAAACAGGGACTACGAGCAGTACTTC.

The V gene is TRBV19, the J gene TRBJ2-3; 8 bases are shared with TRBD1. Germline V lookup: CDR1 LNHDA, CDR2 SQIVND (reference sequence). The CDR3 length is 15 residues. After removal of 4 bases from V and 5 bases from J, the junction contained 8 bases not matched to a gene. The CDR3 spells CASSTGTGGLDTQYF. As DNA, the CDR3 is TGTGCCAGTAGTACAGGGACAGGAGGATTAGATACGCAGTATTTT.

The CDR3 DNA reads TGTGCCAGTAGTGGACAGGGTTGGGAGCAGTACTTC. Protein: CASSGQGWEQYF. The chain couples TRBV19 to TRBJ2-5; TRBD1 aligns across 8 bases. The CDR3 is made up of 12 amino acids. V trimming: 5 bases; J trimming: 11 bases; junction bases outside the gene matches: 7. CDR1 and CDR2 (germline): LNHDA, SQIVND (reference sequence).

The chain joins TRBV28 to TRBJ2-3; the D is unclear. CDR3 length: 17 amino acids. Germline CDR1 and CDR2: MDHEN and SYDVKM. Trimming pared 6 bases from V and 3 bases from J, leaving 22 bases between. For the CDR3, the DNA is TGTGCCAGCAGCGCACGACGTCAATGGCAGCGAACAGATACGCAGTATTTT. Encoded protein: CASSARRQWQRTDTQYF.

A word on this clone: This specimen includes other DNA sequences encoding the same CDR3. This chain links TRBV29-1 with TRBJ2-5; unclear D gene. Trimming pared 7 bases from V and 5 bases from J, leaving 14 bases between. Germline V lookup: CDR1 SQVTM, CDR2 ANQGSEA. The CDR3 runs 12 residues. The CDR3 nucleotides are TGCAGCGCCAGATTTGTTCAGGAGACCCAGTACTTC. Encoded protein: CSARFVQETQYF.

The rearrangement joins TRBV19 to TRBJ2-4, with D uncertain. Germline V gene lookup returns CDR1 LNHDA and CDR2 SQIVND (reference sequence). V dropped 3 bases and J dropped 0 bases, with 12 bases sitting between them. The CDR3 extends over 16 amino acids. The CDR3 loop is CASSINPILAKNIQYF. The CDR3 bases are TGTGCCAGTAGTATTAATCCCATACTAGCCAAAAACATTCAGTACTTC.

Only a few counts were recorded for this clone. The chain employs TRBV28 and TRBJ1-2; D is unclear. V lost 7 bases, J lost 4 bases, and 13 bases lay in between. CDR3 length equals 13 residues. The germline gives CDR1 MDHEN, CDR2 SYDVKM. CDR3 residues: CASTLTPGYGYTF. For the CDR3, the DNA is TGTGCCAGCACCCTAACACCAGGCTATGGCTACACCTTC.